One and the same sample provided the 11 T cell receptor beta chains below, sequenced in a study of cytomegalovirus exposure and HLA in healthy donors. PCR amplification relied on 60 Vbeta primers (plus 13 Jbeta primers). The assay was immunoSEQ multiplex PCR, and TCRdb's table has in-frame clones only and misses some. Found here are 100,000 to 120,000 clones, roughly 15% of them singletons; the top ten hold around 0.83%. What was sequenced was PBMCs. The receptors were gathered from a female donor in good health and CMV-seronegative.

This chain uses TRBV7-2 with TRBJ1-5; maybe TRBD1 (5 bases). Trimming took 1 base from V and 6 from J, leaving 16 bases between them. Germline V gene sequence: CDR1 SGHTA, CDR2 FQGNSA. The CDR3 runs to 16 residues. The CDR3 sequence is CASSLVAQGGFQPQHF. The DNA of the CDR3 is TGTGCCAGCAGCTTAGTGGCTCAGGGTGGTTTTCAGCCCCAGCATTTT.

This chain links TRBV29-1 with TRBJ2-7; D gene unclear. Germline V gene lookup returns CDR1 SQVTM and CDR2 ANQGSEA. This CDR3 has 15 amino acids. V shed 4 bases and J shed 0 bases, with 16 bases lying between them. The CDR3 protein is CSVVGDGRSSYEQYF. In nucleotides, the CDR3 is TGCAGCGTTGTTGGCGACGGAAGGAGCTCCTACGAGCAGTACTTC.

The sample holds a few counts of this clone. The chain is built from TRBV7-2 and TRBJ2-7, with D tentatively TRBD1 (5 bases). Trimming shortened V by 5 bases and J by 1 base, and 12 bases separated the two germline ends. CDR3 length: 14 residues. Germline CDR1 is SGHTA and CDR2 is FQGNSA. In DNA, the CDR3 is TGTGCCAGCAGCAAGGGTGGGGCGTCCTACGAGCAGTACTTC. This gives the protein CASSKGGASYEQYF.

CDR3 sequence: CASRVSYGLYDTQYF. The DNA of the CDR3 is TGTGCCAGCAGGGTGTCGTACGGTCTATACGATACGCAGTATTTT. V and J are TRBV27 and TRBJ2-3; D remains ambiguous. V gave up 6 bases and J gave up 6 bases, with 19 bases separating them. Germline-derived CDR1 and CDR2 are MNHEY and SMNVEV (reference sequence). The CDR3 sequence is 15 residues long.

The chain uses TRBV28 and TRBJ2-1; D ambiguous. The CDR3 is made up of 11 amino acids. Germline V lookup: CDR1 MDHEN, CDR2 SYDVKM. V dropped 4 bases and J dropped 7 bases, with 5 bases sitting between them. The DNA for the CDR3 is TGTGCCAGCAGTTGGCCAAATGAGCAGTTCTTC. Protein product: CASSWPNEQFF.

The rearrangement links TRBV4-3 to TRBJ2-7; 10 nucleotides align to TRBD1. J lost 4 bases, V lost 1 base, and 4 bases had no gene match. Germline V gene lookup returns CDR1 LGHNA and CDR2 YSLEER. The CDR3 runs 15 residues. Here the CDR3 DNA reads TGCGCCAGCAGCCAAGCTCGGACAGGGGGGTACGAGCAGTACTTC. Protein: CASSQARTGGYEQYF.

This clone has a handful of counts. The chain links TRBV7-2 to TRBJ2-5; 7 bases map to TRBD1. Germline V CDR1 and CDR2: SGHTA, FQGNSA. This CDR3 has 14 residues. V lost 5 bases and J lost 1; bases outside the gene matches: 4. CDR3 region: CASSAQGTQETQYF. In DNA form, the CDR3 reads TGTGCCAGCAGCGCACAGGGGACCCAAGAGACCCAGTACTTC.

The chain joins TRBV15 to TRBJ2-1; D uncertain. Germline values: CDR1 LNHNV, CDR2 YYDKDF (reference sequence). This CDR3 contains 15 residues. V shed 4 bases and J shed 4 bases, with 14 bases lying between them. The CDR3 sequence is CATSTTRRPYNEQFF. CDR3 DNA sequence: TGTGCCACCAGCACCACCCGGAGACCTTACAATGAGCAGTTCTTC. The complete variable domain, with remaining parts taken from reference TRBV15 and TRBJ2-1, reads DAMVIQNPRYQVTQFGKPVTLSCSQTLNHNVMYWYQQKSSQAPKLLFHYYDKDFNNEADTPDNFQSRRPNTSFCFLDIRSPGLGDTAMYLCATSTTRRPYNEQFFGPGTRLTVL.

V and J are TRBV6-5 and TRBJ1-3; D may be TRBD1 (6 bases). Germline V gene lookup returns CDR1 MNHEY and CDR2 SVGAGI. The CDR3 runs 15 residues. Trimming pared 6 bases from V and 0 bases from J, leaving 12 bases between. This chain's CDR3 is CASSPDSPSGNTIYF. DNA of the CDR3: TGTGCCAGCAGCCCGGACAGTCCCTCTGGAAACACCATATATTTT.

The CDR3 reads CATVWASGGDEQFF. The CDR3 DNA reads as TGTGCCACCGTTTGGGCTAGCGGGGGGGATGAGCAGTTCTTC. This chain uses TRBV2 with TRBJ2-1; 12 bases match TRBD2. V trimming: 10 bases; J trimming: 8 bases; junction bases outside the gene matches: 9. CDR1 is SNHLY and CDR2 is FYNNEI in the germline V gene. The CDR3 spans 14 residues. The variable domain in full, with the rest retrieved from reference TRBV2 and TRBJ2-1, is EPEVTQTPSHQVTQMGQEVILRCVPISNHLYFYWYRQILGQKVEFLVSFYNNEISEKSEIFDDQFSVERPDGSNFTLKIRSTKLEDSAMYFCATVWASGGDEQFFGPGTRLTVL.

The sample holds a few counts of this clone. The chain employs TRBV28 and TRBJ1-1; 12 bases align to TRBD1. The ends lost 6 bases at V and 3 bases at J; junction bases unmatched: 8. The CDR3 totals 16 residues. In germline, CDR1 is MDHEN, CDR2 SYDVKM. CDR3 protein: CASSGTGGVVYTEAFF. For the CDR3, the DNA is TGTGCCAGCAGCGGGACAGGGGGCGTTGTATACACTGAAGCTTTCTTT.